This entry concerns a single T cell receptor (beta chain). As yet, its antigen is unknown. This sample stems from a study of T cell repertoires in cytomegalovirus infection. TCRdb used MiXCR to reprocess the reads, holding one entry per CDR3 protein. The sample shows about 740,000 distinct CDR3 sequences, approximately 33% of them seen only once. CDR3 length: 15 amino acids. Germline-derived CDR1 and CDR2 are SGHDT and YYEEEE. V shed 10 bases and J 2 bases; nucleotides not matched to a gene: 13. The sequence was obtained from a human donor in good health (CMV status not recorded). Some clones in this sample may be carry-over from other donors' samples. J is TRBJ2-3 and V is TRBV5-6; the match to TRBD1 covers 7 bases. The source material was cultured PBMCs, sampled from culture after CMV antigen stimulation. The CDR3 reads CAGYKTGDPTDTQYF. CDR3 DNA sequence: TGTGCCGGATATAAAACAGGGGACCCCACAGATACGCAGTATTTT.